This TCR beta chain was documented in a study of T cell changes during pregnancy in multiple sclerosis. CDR3 size: 15 residues. V lost 1 base, J lost 5 bases, and 15 bases lay in between. Germline CDR1 SGDLS, CDR2 YYNGEE. The data were produced by immunoSEQ multiplex PCR, yet TCRdb's version contains in-frame clones alone and is incomplete. The sample holds 35,000 to 40,000 clones, 70% to 90% seen once. The sequencing used CD8+ T cells from peripheral blood mononuclear cells, collected in the third trimester of pregnancy. This rearrangement joins TRBV9 to TRBJ1-1, with D possibly matching TRBD1 (5 bases). The sequence was obtained from a female donor with multiple sclerosis, enrolled in a pregnancy study. The CDR3 spells CASSVTPGRDTEAFF. The DNA for the CDR3 is TGTGCCAGCAGCGTAACCCCGGGCAGGGATACTGAAGCTTTCTTT.